Sequencing of this T cell receptor beta chain was carried out in a study of Ad26.COV2.S vaccination and SARS-CoV-2 variants. Study-wide points: Responses of T cells in total may have been underestimated by the TCR breadth and depth analyses.

The treatment here: roughly 18 received Ad26.COV2.S at low or high dose, single or two shots; about 5 received placebo; per-sample allocation not given. The investigators took samples on day 63 after the first vaccine or placebo injection. At a Boston site, the person donating was an adult of 18-55 years. Trimming shortened V by 0 bases and J by 1 base, and 14 bases separated the two germline ends. Germline loops: CDR1 MNHNS, CDR2 SASEGT. This CDR3 has 17 residues. Sequenced by immunoSEQ multiplex PCR; TCRdb stores in-frame clones only, minus some. The sample shows some 420,000 clones, roughly 90% of them seen only once. This clone has more than one count but fewer than ten. As yet, its antigen is unknown.

Sequenced material: peripheral blood, taken in a trial of Ad26.COV2.S vaccine versus placebo. The origin of this receptor is a person aged 18-65 years who received the Ad26.COV2.S COVID-19 vaccine or a placebo. The chain recombines TRBV6-1 with TRBJ2-3; D may be TRBD2 (6 bases). CDR3 protein: CASSEALEGFGTDTQYF. DNA of the CDR3: TGTGCCAGCAGTGAAGCCTTGGAGGGGTTCGGCACAGATACGCAGTATTTT.